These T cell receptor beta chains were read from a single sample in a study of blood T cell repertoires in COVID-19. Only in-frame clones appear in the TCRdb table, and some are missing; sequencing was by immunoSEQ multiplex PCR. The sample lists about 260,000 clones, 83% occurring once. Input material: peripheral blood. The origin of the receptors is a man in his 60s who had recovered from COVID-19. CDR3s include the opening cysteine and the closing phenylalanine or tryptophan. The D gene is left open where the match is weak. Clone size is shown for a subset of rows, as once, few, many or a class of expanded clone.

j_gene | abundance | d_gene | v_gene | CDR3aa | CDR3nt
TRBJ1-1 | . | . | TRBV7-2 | CASSSRLGSGGGTEAFF | TGTGCCAGCAGCTCCCGATTAGGCAGCGGAGGTGGCACTGAAGCTTTCTTT
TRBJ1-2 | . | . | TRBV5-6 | CASSLLGQWDYGYTF | TGTGCCAGCAGCTTGCTCGGACAGTGGGACTATGGCTACACCTTC
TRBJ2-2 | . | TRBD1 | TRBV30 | CAWRRDSGSGELFF | TGTGCCTGGAGACGGGACAGCGGCTCCGGGGAGCTGTTTTTT
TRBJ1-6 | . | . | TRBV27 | CASSFEFSPYNSPLHF | TGTGCCAGCAGTTTTGAGTTTAGTCCGTATAATTCACCCCTCCACTTT
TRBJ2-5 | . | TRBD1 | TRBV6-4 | CASSADRGETQYF | TGTGCCAGCAGTGCCGACAGGGGAGAGACCCAGTACTTC
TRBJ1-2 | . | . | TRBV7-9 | CASSRETANYGYTF | TGTGCCAGCAGCCGCGAAACAGCTAACTATGGCTACACCTTC
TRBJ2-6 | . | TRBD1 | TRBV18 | CASSGQGNSGANVLTF | TGTGCCAGCTCAGGACAGGGAAACTCTGGGGCCAACGTCCTGACTTTC
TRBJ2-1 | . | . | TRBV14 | CASRRSSYNEQFF | TGTGCCAGTCGTAGGAGCTCCTACAATGAGCAGTTCTTC
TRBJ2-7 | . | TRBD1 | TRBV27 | CATHGQGYEQYF | TGTGCGACCCACGGACAGGGCTACGAGCAGTACTTC
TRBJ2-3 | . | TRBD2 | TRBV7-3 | CASSQAGGTVDTQYF | TGTGCCAGCAGCCAAGCGGGGGGTACCGTAGATACGCAGTATTTT
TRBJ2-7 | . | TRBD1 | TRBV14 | CASSPRQGGYEQYF | TGTGCCAGCAGCCCAAGACAGGGTGGCTACGAGCAGTACTTC
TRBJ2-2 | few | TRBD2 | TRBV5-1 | CASSSTSGGNGELFF | TGCGCCAGCAGCTCCACTAGCGGGGGGAACGGGGAGCTGTTTTTT
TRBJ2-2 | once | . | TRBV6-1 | CASSDAGALSGELFF | TGTGCCAGCAGTGATGCAGGGGCGCTGAGCGGGGAGCTGTTTTTT
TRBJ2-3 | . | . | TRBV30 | CAWSVTRASTDTQYF | TGTGCCTGGAGTGTAACGCGGGCCTCCACAGATACGCAGTATTTT
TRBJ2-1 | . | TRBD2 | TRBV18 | CASSPPGLAGFGDEQFF | TGTGCCAGCTCACCCCCGGGACTAGCGGGGTTTGGGGATGAGCAGTTCTTC
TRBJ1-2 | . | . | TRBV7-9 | CASSLEQGANYGYTF | TGTGCCAGCAGCTTAGAACAGGGAGCCAACTATGGCTACACCTTC
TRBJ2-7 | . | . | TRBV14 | CASSQTGTYEQYF | TGTGCCAGCAGCCAGACAGGAACCTACGAGCAGTACTTC
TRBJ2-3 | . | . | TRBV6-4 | CASSAQGTDTQYF | TGTGCCAGCAGTGCACAGGGTACAGATACGCAGTATTTT
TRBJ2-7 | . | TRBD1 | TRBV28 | CASIGQGNSYEQYF | TGTGCCAGCATCGGACAGGGCAACTCCTACGAGCAGTACTTC
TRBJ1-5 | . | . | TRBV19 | CASSISGTNQPQHF | TGTGCCAGTAGTATCTCGGGGACTAATCAGCCCCAGCATTTT
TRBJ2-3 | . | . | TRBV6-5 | CASSLRGAGDTQYF | TGTGCCAGCAGTTTACGCGGGGCTGGAGATACGCAGTATTTT
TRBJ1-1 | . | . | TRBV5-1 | CASSLAATLSMNTEAFF | TGCGCCAGCAGCCTCGCAGCGACTCTGAGCATGAACACTGAAGCTTTCTTT
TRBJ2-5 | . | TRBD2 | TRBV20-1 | CSASRQLAGGETQYF | TGCAGTGCTAGTCGCCAACTAGCGGGAGGGGAGACCCAGTACTTC
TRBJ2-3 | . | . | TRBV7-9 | CASSLGVPSRDTQYF | TGTGCCAGCAGCTTAGGTGTTCCTAGCCGGGATACGCAGTATTTT
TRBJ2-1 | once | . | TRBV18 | CASSPPVRFNEQFF | TGTGCCAGCTCACCCCCGGTCAGGTTCAATGAGCAGTTCTTC
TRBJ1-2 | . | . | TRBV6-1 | CASSEALGVWAANYGYTF | TGTGCCAGCAGTGAAGCGCTCGGGGTTTGGGCAGCTAACTATGGCTACACCTTC
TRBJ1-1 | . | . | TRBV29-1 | CSVERGGVKTEAFF | TGCAGCGTTGAACGGGGGGGGGTTAAGACTGAAGCTTTCTTT
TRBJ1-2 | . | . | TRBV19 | CASYDRTNYGYTF | TGTGCCAGTTACGACAGGACAAACTATGGCTACACCTTC
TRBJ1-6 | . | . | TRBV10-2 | CASSDGGTDSPLHF | TGCGCCAGCAGTGATGGAGGGACCGATTCACCCCTCCACTTT
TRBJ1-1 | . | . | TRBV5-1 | CASTAGGKAFF | TGCGCCAGCACCGCGGGCGGAAAAGCTTTCTTT
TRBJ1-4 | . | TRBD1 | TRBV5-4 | CASSPGQGREKLFF | TGTGCCAGCAGCCCTGGACAGGGACGAGAAAAACTGTTTTTT
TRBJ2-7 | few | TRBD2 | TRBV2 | CASRAGLADRYEQYF | TGTGCCAGCAGAGCGGGACTAGCGGACCGCTACGAGCAGTACTTC